The present TCR beta chain was sequenced within a study of blood T cell repertoires in COVID-19. Study in general: COVID-19 samples from acute and convalescent phases originated in the United States, Italy and Spain. PBMCs, B-cell-depleted T cells, or T cells provided the cDNA or gDNA that made up the material.

V gave up 7 bases and J gave up 0 bases, with 13 bases separating them. CDR3 length equals 15 residues. CDR1 LNHDA and CDR2 SQIVND come from the germline V gene (reference sequence). Per the study methods: The authors estimated nucleated cell counts from reference gene primer amplification. Clones were read by immunoSEQ multiplex PCR, and TCRdb kept only the in-frame ones, dropping some. That table furnishes V, J and clone size, whereas the DNA furnished D and trimming. In the table there are roughly 64,000 clones, about nine tenths of which are singletons. This TCR derives from a man aged 50-60 years with active COVID-19. The source material was peripheral blood. The rearrangement uses TRBV19 and TRBJ2-1, with D perhaps TRBD2 (5 bases). The DNA of the CDR3 is TGTGCCAGTACCCCGTATGGGAGCTCCTACAATGAGCAGTTCTTC. It translates to CASTPYGSSYNEQFF.